This TCR beta chain came from a study of T cell repertoires in cytomegalovirus infection. Study as a whole: HLA-C-restricted CMV epitopes, recently identified, and well-studied HLA-B-restricted ones were used by the study. Points from the study as a whole: Predominance within the ex vivo response was attributable to HLA-C-restricted CMV-specific TCR beta clonotypes. Identification of carriers of CMV plus the relevant HLA was achieved through cumulative public TCR beta family frequency.

Trimming cost V 8 bases and J 4 bases, with 9 bases left between them. CDR1 is MNHNY and CDR2 is SVGAGI in the germline V gene (reference sequence). This CDR3 is 12 amino acids long. This clonotype was detected only a few times. What it binds is unknown. TCRdb re-analysed the reads in MiXCR, keeping a single row per CDR3 protein. The sample has roughly 920,000 distinct CDR3 sequences, about a third seen once; the top ten hold more than 12%. V and J are TRBV6-6 and TRBJ2-1; tentatively, D is TRBD1 (5 bases). This specimen consisted of cultured CD8+ T cells from PBMCs, obtained from culture after CMV antigen stimulation. The clonotype was recovered from a human donor in good health (CMV status not recorded). Some clones in this sample may be carry-over from other donors' samples. CDR3 DNA sequence: TGTGCCAGCGCAGGGATTTACAATGAGCAGTTCTTC. This gives the protein CASAGIYNEQFF.